These T cell receptor beta chains were read from a single sample in a study of Ad26.COV2.S vaccination and SARS-CoV-2 variants. The method was immunoSEQ multiplex PCR; TCRdb's version includes in-frame clones alone and lacks a portion of them. The sample has 300,000 to 500,000 clones, less than 90% seen once. The sample was peripheral blood, taken in a trial of Ad26.COV2.S vaccine versus placebo. The source is a person between 18 and 65 years old who received the Ad26.COV2.S COVID-19 vaccine or a placebo. CDR3s include the opening cysteine and the closing phenylalanine or tryptophan. Each record gives: CDR3 DNA, CDR3 protein, D gene, V gene, J gene, clone size. A D gene is named only where the DNA matches it firmly. Only some rows state a clone size, as once, few, many or a class for expanded clones.

CDR3nt: TGTGCCAGCAGCGTAACTGGGGCATACTCCTACAATGAGCAGTTCTTC
CDR3aa: CASSVTGAYSYNEQFF
d_gene: NA
v_gene: TRBV9
j_gene: TRBJ2-1
abundance: NA

CDR3nt: TGCGCCAGCAGGCCCTTTGGCGGGGGGGCAACCGGGGAGCTGTTTTTT
CDR3aa: CASRPFGGGATGELFF
d_gene: TRBD2
v_gene: TRBV5-1
j_gene: TRBJ2-2
abundance: once

CDR3nt: TGTGCCAGCATCATAAACGATCCCGGGACATTTGAGGATGGCTACACCTTC
CDR3aa: CASIINDPGTFEDGYTF
d_gene: NA
v_gene: TRBV21-1
j_gene: TRBJ1-2
abundance: NA

CDR3nt: TGTGCCACCAGCAGAGATGGGGTTAGCAATCAGCCCCAGCATTTT
CDR3aa: CATSRDGVSNQPQHF
d_gene: NA
v_gene: TRBV15
j_gene: TRBJ1-5
abundance: NA

CDR3nt: TGTGCCAGCAGCTTAGCTACGACAGGGGGCTGGAATCAGCCCCAGCATTTT
CDR3aa: CASSLATTGGWNQPQHF
d_gene: TRBD1
v_gene: TRBV7-8
j_gene: TRBJ1-5
abundance: NA

CDR3nt: TGCGCCAGCAGTGAGTCCTTGTGGGGGGCCGGGGAGCTGTTTTTT
CDR3aa: CASSESLWGAGELFF
d_gene: NA
v_gene: TRBV10-2
j_gene: TRBJ2-2
abundance: NA

CDR3nt: TGTGCCACCAGTGACTCGGGACGGGAATCCAAGGGCTACACCTTC
CDR3aa: CATSDSGRESKGYTF
d_gene: NA
v_gene: TRBV24-1
j_gene: TRBJ1-2
abundance: NA

CDR3nt: TGTGCCAGCAGTCAACAGGGTCCCAATTCACCCCTCCACTTT
CDR3aa: CASSQQGPNSPLHF
d_gene: NA
v_gene: TRBV2
j_gene: TRBJ1-6
abundance: NA

CDR3nt: TGTGCCAGCAGCCCACGGACTAGCGGGGGGGCCAGGCGGAATGAGCAGTTCTTC
CDR3aa: CASSPRTSGGARRNEQFF
d_gene: TRBD2
v_gene: TRBV3-1/TRBV3-2
j_gene: TRBJ2-1
abundance: NA

CDR3nt: TGCGCCAGCAGCTTGGACAGGGGGAATGAGCAGTTCTTC
CDR3aa: CASSLDRGNEQFF
d_gene: TRBD1
v_gene: TRBV5-1
j_gene: TRBJ2-1
abundance: NA

CDR3nt: TGCGCCAGCGGAAGCGCATATAGCAATCAGCCCCAGCATTTT
CDR3aa: CASGSAYSNQPQHF
d_gene: NA
v_gene: TRBV23-1
j_gene: TRBJ1-5
abundance: NA

CDR3nt: TGTGCCAGTAGTATGCTCCGGGCAGTGTGGGGTGAAAAACTGTTTTTT
CDR3aa: CASSMLRAVWGEKLFF
d_gene: NA
v_gene: TRBV19
j_gene: TRBJ1-4
abundance: NA

CDR3nt: TGTGCCACTGGACCCGGGACAGAAACTGAAGCTTTCTTT
CDR3aa: CATGPGTETEAFF
d_gene: TRBD1
v_gene: TRBV27
j_gene: TRBJ1-1
abundance: NA

CDR3nt: TGTGCCAGCAGCGCAGACAGGGACTATTTGGATACGCAGTATTTT
CDR3aa: CASSADRDYLDTQYF
d_gene: NA
v_gene: TRBV9
j_gene: TRBJ2-3
abundance: NA

CDR3nt: TGTGCCTGGAGTGTACACAGGGACACTGAAGCTTTCTTT
CDR3aa: CAWSVHRDTEAFF
d_gene: NA
v_gene: TRBV30
j_gene: TRBJ1-1
abundance: few

CDR3nt: TGTGCCAGTAGTATCGGCCTAGCGGTATACAATGAGCAGTTCTTC
CDR3aa: CASSIGLAVYNEQFF
d_gene: TRBD2
v_gene: TRBV19
j_gene: TRBJ2-1
abundance: NA

CDR3nt: TGTGCCAGTAGTTACCCGGGACTCCTCTCTAATCAGCCCCAGCATTTT
CDR3aa: CASSYPGLLSNQPQHF
d_gene: NA
v_gene: TRBV19
j_gene: TRBJ1-5
abundance: NA

CDR3nt: TGTGCCAGTAGTTTTTACCGGGGGGGCACAGATACGCAGTATTTT
CDR3aa: CASSFYRGGTDTQYF
d_gene: TRBD2
v_gene: TRBV19
j_gene: TRBJ2-3
abundance: NA

CDR3nt: TGCGCCAGCAGCGCAGGGGGCGCCGAGACTGAAGCTTTCTTT
CDR3aa: CASSAGGAETEAFF
d_gene: TRBD1
v_gene: TRBV5-1
j_gene: TRBJ1-1
abundance: NA

CDR3nt: TGTGCCAGCAGCCAAGGAAGGATTGGAAACACCATATATTTT
CDR3aa: CASSQGRIGNTIYF
d_gene: NA
v_gene: TRBV3-1/TRBV3-2
j_gene: TRBJ1-3
abundance: few

CDR3nt: TGTGCCAGCAGCCCCGGGACAGTCTCCTACGAGCAGTACTTC
CDR3aa: CASSPGTVSYEQYF
d_gene: TRBD1
v_gene: TRBV9
j_gene: TRBJ2-7
abundance: NA

CDR3nt: TGTGCCAGCAGCCCCACCGACAGAACCTACGAGCAGTACTTC
CDR3aa: CASSPTDRTYEQYF
d_gene: NA
v_gene: TRBV7-9
j_gene: TRBJ2-7
abundance: NA

CDR3nt: TGCGCCAGCAGCTTCAGCGGTGGGGGGCCAAACTATGGCTACACCTTC
CDR3aa: CASSFSGGGPNYGYTF
d_gene: NA
v_gene: TRBV4-1
j_gene: TRBJ1-2
abundance: many

CDR3nt: TGTGCCAGCAGTGTTAGGGACAGGGAGACTGAAGCTTTCTTT
CDR3aa: CASSVRDRETEAFF
d_gene: TRBD1
v_gene: TRBV2
j_gene: TRBJ1-1
abundance: NA

CDR3nt: TGTGCCAGCAGCGCCCGGGACAGGGAAGGGGAAGCTTTCTTT
CDR3aa: CASSARDREGEAFF
d_gene: TRBD1
v_gene: TRBV3-1/TRBV3-2
j_gene: TRBJ1-1
abundance: NA

CDR3nt: TGTGCCAGCAGTCAAGAGGAAAAACTGTTTTTT
CDR3aa: CASSQEEKLFF
d_gene: NA
v_gene: TRBV25-1
j_gene: TRBJ1-4
abundance: NA

CDR3nt: TGCAGCGTCCCGGGTATCTCCAGCCAGACCCAGTACTTC
CDR3aa: CSVPGISSQTQYF
d_gene: NA
v_gene: TRBV29-1
j_gene: TRBJ2-5
abundance: NA

CDR3nt: TGTGCCATCAGTGAGGCAGGGCGAGAGACCCAGTACTTC
CDR3aa: CAISEAGRETQYF
d_gene: NA
v_gene: TRBV10-3
j_gene: TRBJ2-5
abundance: NA

CDR3nt: TGCGCCAGCAGCAACGACAGGGCGATTAATGAGCAGTTCTTC
CDR3aa: CASSNDRAINEQFF
d_gene: TRBD1
v_gene: TRBV5-1
j_gene: TRBJ2-1
abundance: NA

CDR3nt: TGTGCCAGCAGCCCGGGGTGGACACTAGCGGGGGGTACAGATACGCAGTATTTT
CDR3aa: CASSPGWTLAGGTDTQYF
d_gene: TRBD2
v_gene: TRBV7-2
j_gene: TRBJ2-3
abundance: many

CDR3nt: TGTGCCAGCAGCGTAGCGCGGGGGGGCCTACATGAGCAGTTCTTC
CDR3aa: CASSVARGGLHEQFF
d_gene: TRBD2
v_gene: TRBV9
j_gene: TRBJ2-1
abundance: NA

CDR3nt: TGTGCCAGCAGAGTCTCCGGGACATATAACTATGGCTACACCTTC
CDR3aa: CASRVSGTYNYGYTF
d_gene: NA
v_gene: TRBV6-5
j_gene: TRBJ1-2
abundance: NA

CDR3nt: TGTGCCAGCAGTGAAGTGACAGGGAGGCCAGATACGCAGTATTTT
CDR3aa: CASSEVTGRPDTQYF
d_gene: NA
v_gene: TRBV6-1
j_gene: TRBJ2-3
abundance: NA